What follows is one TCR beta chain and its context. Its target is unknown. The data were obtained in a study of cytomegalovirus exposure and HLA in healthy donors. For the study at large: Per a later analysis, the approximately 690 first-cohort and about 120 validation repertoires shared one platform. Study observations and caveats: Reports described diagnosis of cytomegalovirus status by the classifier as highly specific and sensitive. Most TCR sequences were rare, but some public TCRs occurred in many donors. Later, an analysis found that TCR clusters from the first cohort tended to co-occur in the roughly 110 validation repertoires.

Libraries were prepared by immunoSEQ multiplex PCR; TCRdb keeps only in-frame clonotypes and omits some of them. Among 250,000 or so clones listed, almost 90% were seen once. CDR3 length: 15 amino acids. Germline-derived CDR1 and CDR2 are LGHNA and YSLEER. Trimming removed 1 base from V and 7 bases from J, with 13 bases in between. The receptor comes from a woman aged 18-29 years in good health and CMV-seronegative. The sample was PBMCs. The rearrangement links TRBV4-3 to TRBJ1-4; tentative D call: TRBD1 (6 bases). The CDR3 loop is CASSQALTGFEKLFF. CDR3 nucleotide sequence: TGCGCCAGCAGCCAAGCCCTGACAGGTTTTGAAAAACTGTTTTTT.